This TCR beta chain emerged from a study of T cell responses to AZD1222 COVID-19 vaccine. Using immunoSEQ multiplex PCR, the repertoire was profiled, and TCRdb retains in-frame clones only, with some absent. The repertoire holds some 180,000 clones, with over 90% as singletons. Points on this clone: Its antigen is still unknown.

General study points: With dominance at 160-218 and 743-854, vaccine-associated CD4 TCRs spanned spike.

Germline CDR1 LGHNA, CDR2 YNFKEQ. V shed 0 bases and J shed 1 base, with 17 bases lying between them. CDR3 size: 18 residues. The origin of this receptor is an adult who received the AZD1222 COVID-19 vaccine. The sequenced sample was peripheral blood, obtained 28 days after the second AZD1222 dose. This chain uses TRBV4-2 with TRBJ2-3, with D uncertain. The chain's CDR3 is CASSQDRALGIGTDTQYF. The CDR3 DNA follows: TGTGCCAGCAGCCAAGATCGGGCGTTGGGGATAGGCACAGATACGCAGTATTTT.